This entry lists 5 T cell receptor beta chains sequenced from one sample in a study of shared clonotypes between healthy human individuals. Naive CD8 populations comprised CD45RO-negative cells positively selected for CCR7, excluding terminally differentiated effector memory CD45RA+ cells. Produced via immunoSEQ multiplex PCR; TCRdb's table is partial and in-frame only. The sample holds millions of clones; more than 85% are singletons and the top ten take more than 1.5%. Material: naive CD8+ T cells from PBMCs. The receptors come from a man aged 18 to 29 in good health. Some clones in this sample may be carry-over from other donors' samples.

The rearrangement joins TRBV30 to TRBJ2-1; D not resolved. Between the trimmed V and J ends, which lost 4 bases and 4 bases, there was a span of 11 bases. CDR3 length: 13 residues. From germline, CDR1 is GTSNPN and CDR2 SVGIG (reference sequence). The CDR3 is CAWNMDPYNEQFF. In DNA form, the CDR3 reads TGTGCCTGGAATATGGACCCTTACAATGAGCAGTTCTTC.

This rearrangement joins TRBV7-6 to TRBJ2-3, with TRBD2 matching over 10 bases. Trimming cost V 5 bases and J 5 bases; bases outside gene matches: 13. This CDR3 spans 17 amino acids. Germline V gene data show CDR1 as SGHVS and CDR2 as FNYEAQ. The CDR3 loop is CASSPRRTSGRGDTQYF. In nucleotides, the CDR3 is TGTGCCAGCAGCCCACGTCGGACTAGCGGTAGGGGAGATACGCAGTATTTT.

The CDR3: CASSLLAGGKETQYF. CDR3 in DNA: TGTGCCAGCAGTCTACTAGCGGGAGGGAAAGAGACCCAGTACTTC. The V and J genes are TRBV7-9 and TRBJ2-5; 13 nucleotides align to TRBD2. The CDR3 runs to 15 residues. Germline lookup yields CDR1 SEHNR and CDR2 FQNEAQ (reference sequence). J gave up 3 bases and V 6 bases, and 4 bases lay outside the gene matches. The entire variable domain, with the rest obtained from reference TRBV7-9 and TRBJ2-5, is as follows: DTGVSQNPRHKITKRGQNVTFRCDPISEHNRLYWYRQTLGQGPEFLTYFQNEAQLEKSRLLSDRFSAERPKGSFSTLEIQRTEQGDSAMYLCASSLLAGGKETQYFGPGTRLLVL.

The chain has TRBV6-6 and TRBJ2-1, with 8 bases aligning to TRBD2. This CDR3 contains 14 residues. The germline V gene encodes CDR1 MNHNY and CDR2 SVGAGI (reference sequence). With V trimmed by 5 bases and J by 5 bases, 5 bases remained unmatched. The CDR3 coding sequence is TGTGCCAGCAGTCACGGGGGGGCCAACAATGAGCAGTTCTTC. Its protein product is CASSHGGANNEQFF.

This clone came up once. The chain uses TRBV10-1 and TRBJ2-3; 7 nucleotides match TRBD2. The CDR3 totals 15 residues. Germline V gives CDR1 WNHNN, CDR2 SYGVQD (reference sequence). The V and J ends lost 4 bases and 0 bases, in that order; junction bases with no gene match: 4. CDR3: CASSALAASTDTQYF. The CDR3 DNA reads as TGCGCCAGCAGTGCCCTAGCGGCGAGCACAGATACGCAGTATTTT.